This TCR beta chain emerged from a study of Ad26.COV2.S vaccination and SARS-CoV-2 variants. Study-wide context: A participant enrolled in the COV1001 Ad26.COV2.S trial arm provided the sample. Study-wide points: Overall T cell responses may have been underestimated by the analyses of TCR breadth and depth.

This clone was seen once. Antigen specificity is unknown. The method was immunoSEQ multiplex PCR; TCRdb's version includes in-frame clones alone and lacks a portion of them. The table has around 250,000 clones, around 88% seen once; the top ten hold 2.5% to 3.5%. CDR1 SNHLY and CDR2 FYNNEI come from the germline V gene. The length of the CDR3 is 13 residues. Trimming took 0 bases from V and 7 from J, leaving 10 bases between them. Regarding treatment: some 19 received Ad26.COV2.S at low or high dose, single or two shots; several received placebo; per-sample allocation not given. At day 63 after the first vaccine or placebo injection, samples were drawn.

The TCR comes from a person between 18 and 65 years old who received the Ad26.COV2.S COVID-19 vaccine or a placebo. The sample was peripheral blood, taken in a trial of Ad26.COV2.S vaccine versus placebo. The chain links TRBV2 to TRBJ2-7; D call uncertain. CDR3: CASSEALAREQYV. The CDR3 nucleotides are TGTGCCAGCAGTGAAGCTCTGGCCCGAGAGCAGTACGTC.